These T cell receptor beta chains were read from a single sample in a study of blood T cell repertoires in COVID-19. Libraries were prepared by immunoSEQ multiplex PCR; TCRdb keeps only in-frame clonotypes and omits some of them. The profile covers 350,000 to 450,000 clones, with roughly 84% appearing a single time and about 1.5% taken by the ten largest. The material sequenced was PBMCs or T cells enriched from blood (not recorded which). These receptors all come from a woman aged 18-29 years who had been exposed to COVID-19. The CDR3 runs from the conserved cysteine through the conserved F or W. A D gene is named only where the DNA matches it firmly. Size values are once, few and many counts, or a class for expanded clones, and some rows have none.

clone_size j_call cdr3_length d_call v_call cdr3_nt cdr3_aa
. TRBJ2-1 16 . TRBV4-2 TGTGCCAGCAGCCAAGTTGGGGGACAAGGCTTCAATGAGCAGTTCTTC CASSQVGGQGFNEQFF
. TRBJ1-4 15 . TRBV11-2 TGTGCCAGCAGCTTAATGACGCAGGCTAATGAAAAACTGTTTTTT CASSLMTQANEKLFF
. TRBJ1-4 18 . TRBV7-8 TGTGCCAGCAGCTTCGAGGGGGGGTGGGACCTCCGTAATGAAAAACTGTTTTTT CASSFEGGWDLRNEKLFF
. TRBJ1-3 14 . TRBV2 TGTGCCAGCCCAGGGGCAGGGGCTGGAAACACCATATATTTT CASPGAGAGNTIYF
. TRBJ2-3 11 . TRBV2 TGTGTGCTCGAAGGGAGAGACACGCAGTATTTT CVLEGRDTQYF
. TRBJ2-5 13 . TRBV18 TGTGCCAGCTCACCAGGACAGATAGAGACCCAGTACTTC CASSPGQIETQYF
. TRBJ2-7 12 . TRBV3-1/TRBV3-2 TGTGCCAGCAGCTTGAGCTCCTACGAGCAGTACTTC CASSLSSYEQYF
. TRBJ1-5 12 . TRBV7-2 TGTGCCAGCAGCTCCCAGGGTGGGCCCCAGCATTTT CASSSQGGPQHF
. TRBJ1-4 14 TRBD1 TRBV29-1 TGCAGCGCCCGACCCCCAGGGGGCGATTCGAAACTGTTTTTT CSARPPGGDSKLFF
. TRBJ2-5 15 . TRBV15 TGTGCCACCAGCAGAGATCGTGGTAGCGGAGAGACCCAGTACTTC CATSRDRGSGETQYF
. TRBJ1-3 17 TRBD1 TRBV19 TGTGCCAGTAGTATCCGGGACAGGCATATCTCTGGAAACACCATATATTTT CASSIRDRHISGNTIYF
. TRBJ1-1 15 . TRBV7-2 TGTGCCAGCAGTCCCTCCGGGGGGATGAACACTGAAGCTTTCTTT CASSPSGGMNTEAFF
. TRBJ1-4 17 . TRBV4-3 TGCGCCAGCAGCCAAGCTCGATTGGCCAGGGGAGAAGAAAAACTGTTTTTT CASSQARLARGEEKLFF
. TRBJ2-2 16 TRBD1 TRBV28 TGTGCCAGCAGATACCCCGGGACAGGGTATACCGGGGAGCTGTTTTTT CASRYPGTGYTGELFF
. TRBJ1-6 14 TRBD1 TRBV28 TGTGCCAGCAGACCACAGGGTAGGGGGCCACCCCTCCACTTT CASRPQGRGPPLHF
once TRBJ2-4 17 TRBD1 TRBV5-1 TGCGCCAGCAGTTTTGGGACAGACACTTTAGCCAAAAACATTCAGTACTTC CASSFGTDTLAKNIQYF
. TRBJ2-1 16 TRBD1 TRBV6-5 TGTGCCAGCAGTTACGGACGGGACAGGGGCGACGATGAGCAGTTCTTC CASSYGRDRGDDEQFF
. TRBJ1-5 15 . TRBV18 TGTGCCAGCTCACCTGGACAGTACCTCAATCAGCCCCAGCATTTT CASSPGQYLNQPQHF
. TRBJ2-2 15 TRBD1 TRBV5-1 TGCGCCAGCAGCTCCGGGACAGTAAACACCGGGGAGCTGTTTTTT CASSSGTVNTGELFF
once TRBJ2-7 14 . TRBV28 TGTGCCAGCACGCGGGGAGGGGGGAATTACGAGCAGTACTTC CASTRGGGNYEQYF
once TRBJ1-2 15 TRBD1 TRBV7-9 TGTGCCAGCAGCCCCCGGACAGGGGTTAACTATGGCTACACCTTC CASSPRTGVNYGYTF
. TRBJ2-7 14 . TRBV10-1 TGCGCCAGTGGCGGGAGGACAGGAATATACGAGCAGTACTTC CASGGRTGIYEQYF